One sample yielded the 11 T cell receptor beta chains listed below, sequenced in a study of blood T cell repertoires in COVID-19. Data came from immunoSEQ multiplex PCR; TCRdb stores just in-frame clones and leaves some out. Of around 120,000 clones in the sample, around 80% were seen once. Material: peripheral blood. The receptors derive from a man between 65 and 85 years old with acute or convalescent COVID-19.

Here the CDR3 DNA reads TGTGCCAGCTCCCCGAGGACTAGCGGCTCCTACGAGCAGTACTTC. This encodes CASSPRTSGSYEQYF. The chain has TRBV18 and TRBJ2-7, with 10 positions matching TRBD2. Per germline, CDR1 KGHSH and CDR2 LQKENI. This CDR3 comprises 15 residues. The junction had 5 bases not matched to a gene; V was cut back by 6 bases and J by 0 bases.

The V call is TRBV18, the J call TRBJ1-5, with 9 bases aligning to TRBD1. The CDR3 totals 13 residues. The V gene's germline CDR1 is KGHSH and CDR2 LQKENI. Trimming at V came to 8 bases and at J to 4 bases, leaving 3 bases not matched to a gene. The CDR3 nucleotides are TGTGCCAGCCAGGGACAGGGTAATCAGCCCCAGCATTTT. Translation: CASQGQGNQPQHF.

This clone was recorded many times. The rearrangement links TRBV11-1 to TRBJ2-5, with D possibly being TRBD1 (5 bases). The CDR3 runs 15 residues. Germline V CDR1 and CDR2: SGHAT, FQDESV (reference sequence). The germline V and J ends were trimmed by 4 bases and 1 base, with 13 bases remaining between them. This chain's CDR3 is CASSSLDTTQETQYF. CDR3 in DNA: TGTGCCAGCAGCTCGCTGGACACAACCCAAGAGACCCAGTACTTC.

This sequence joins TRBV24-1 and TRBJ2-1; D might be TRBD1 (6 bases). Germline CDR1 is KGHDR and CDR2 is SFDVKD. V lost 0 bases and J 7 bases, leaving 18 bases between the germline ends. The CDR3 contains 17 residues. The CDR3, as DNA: TGTGCCACCAGTGATTTGAGCTCGCAGGGGATGGAAAATGAGCAGTTCTTC. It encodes CATSDLSSQGMENEQFF.

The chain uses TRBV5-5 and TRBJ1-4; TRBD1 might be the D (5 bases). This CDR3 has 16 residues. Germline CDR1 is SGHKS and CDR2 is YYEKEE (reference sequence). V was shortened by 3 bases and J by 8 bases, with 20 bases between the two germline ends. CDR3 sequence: CASSSAGAGRREKLFF. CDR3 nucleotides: TGTGCCAGCAGCTCGGCTGGGGCAGGACGAAGGGAAAAACTGTTTTTT.

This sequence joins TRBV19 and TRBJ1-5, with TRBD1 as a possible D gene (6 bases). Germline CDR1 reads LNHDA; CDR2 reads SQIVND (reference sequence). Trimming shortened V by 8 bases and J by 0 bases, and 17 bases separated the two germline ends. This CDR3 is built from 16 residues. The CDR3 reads CASQGQGPLSNQPQHF. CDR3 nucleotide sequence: TGTGCCAGTCAGGGGCAGGGACCGCTTAGCAATCAGCCCCAGCATTTT.

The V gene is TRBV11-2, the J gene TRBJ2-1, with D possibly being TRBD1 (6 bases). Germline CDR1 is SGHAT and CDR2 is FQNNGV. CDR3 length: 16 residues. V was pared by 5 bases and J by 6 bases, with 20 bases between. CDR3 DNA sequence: TGTGCCAGCAGCCCACGGTGGGCAACAGGGCCCAATGAGCAGTTCTTC. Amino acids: CASSPRWATGPNEQFF.

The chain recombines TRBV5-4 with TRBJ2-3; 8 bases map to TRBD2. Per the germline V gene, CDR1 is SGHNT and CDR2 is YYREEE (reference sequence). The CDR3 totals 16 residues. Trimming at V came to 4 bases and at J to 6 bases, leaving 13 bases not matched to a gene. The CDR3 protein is CASSPGGTAGVDTQYF. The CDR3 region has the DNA TGTGCCAGCAGCCCCGGGGGTACAGCGGGGGTCGATACGCAGTATTTT.

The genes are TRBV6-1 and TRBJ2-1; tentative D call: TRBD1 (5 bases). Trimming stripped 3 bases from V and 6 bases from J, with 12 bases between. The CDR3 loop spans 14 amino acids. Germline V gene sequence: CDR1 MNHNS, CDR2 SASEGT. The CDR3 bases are TGTGCCAGCAGTGAGGCAGGGTCAGGCAATGAGCAGTTCTTC. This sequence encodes CASSEAGSGNEQFF.

The CDR3, as DNA: TGTGCCAGCTCACCACCGGGAGAAGCAGCTGGCTACACCTTC. Protein sequence: CASSPPGEAAGYTF. The chain joins TRBV18 to TRBJ1-2; D gene unclear. This CDR3 has 14 amino acids. The V end lost 0 bases, the J end lost 7 bases, and 12 bases lay between the germline ends. CDR1 KGHSH and CDR2 LQKENI come from the germline V gene. Combining the CDR3 with reference TRBV18 and TRBJ1-2 gives the whole variable domain NAGVMQNPRHLVRRRGQEARLRCSPMKGHSHVYWYRQLPEEGLKFMVYLQKENIIDESGMPKERFSAEFPKEGPSILRIQQVVRGDSAAYFCASSPPGEAAGYTFGSGTRLTVV.

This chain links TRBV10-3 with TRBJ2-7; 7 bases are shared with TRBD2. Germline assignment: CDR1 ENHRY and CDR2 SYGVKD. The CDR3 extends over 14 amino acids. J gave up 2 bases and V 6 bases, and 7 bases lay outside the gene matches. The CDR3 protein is CAIREGLAAYEQYF. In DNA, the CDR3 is TGTGCCATCAGGGAGGGGCTAGCGGCCTACGAGCAGTACTTC.